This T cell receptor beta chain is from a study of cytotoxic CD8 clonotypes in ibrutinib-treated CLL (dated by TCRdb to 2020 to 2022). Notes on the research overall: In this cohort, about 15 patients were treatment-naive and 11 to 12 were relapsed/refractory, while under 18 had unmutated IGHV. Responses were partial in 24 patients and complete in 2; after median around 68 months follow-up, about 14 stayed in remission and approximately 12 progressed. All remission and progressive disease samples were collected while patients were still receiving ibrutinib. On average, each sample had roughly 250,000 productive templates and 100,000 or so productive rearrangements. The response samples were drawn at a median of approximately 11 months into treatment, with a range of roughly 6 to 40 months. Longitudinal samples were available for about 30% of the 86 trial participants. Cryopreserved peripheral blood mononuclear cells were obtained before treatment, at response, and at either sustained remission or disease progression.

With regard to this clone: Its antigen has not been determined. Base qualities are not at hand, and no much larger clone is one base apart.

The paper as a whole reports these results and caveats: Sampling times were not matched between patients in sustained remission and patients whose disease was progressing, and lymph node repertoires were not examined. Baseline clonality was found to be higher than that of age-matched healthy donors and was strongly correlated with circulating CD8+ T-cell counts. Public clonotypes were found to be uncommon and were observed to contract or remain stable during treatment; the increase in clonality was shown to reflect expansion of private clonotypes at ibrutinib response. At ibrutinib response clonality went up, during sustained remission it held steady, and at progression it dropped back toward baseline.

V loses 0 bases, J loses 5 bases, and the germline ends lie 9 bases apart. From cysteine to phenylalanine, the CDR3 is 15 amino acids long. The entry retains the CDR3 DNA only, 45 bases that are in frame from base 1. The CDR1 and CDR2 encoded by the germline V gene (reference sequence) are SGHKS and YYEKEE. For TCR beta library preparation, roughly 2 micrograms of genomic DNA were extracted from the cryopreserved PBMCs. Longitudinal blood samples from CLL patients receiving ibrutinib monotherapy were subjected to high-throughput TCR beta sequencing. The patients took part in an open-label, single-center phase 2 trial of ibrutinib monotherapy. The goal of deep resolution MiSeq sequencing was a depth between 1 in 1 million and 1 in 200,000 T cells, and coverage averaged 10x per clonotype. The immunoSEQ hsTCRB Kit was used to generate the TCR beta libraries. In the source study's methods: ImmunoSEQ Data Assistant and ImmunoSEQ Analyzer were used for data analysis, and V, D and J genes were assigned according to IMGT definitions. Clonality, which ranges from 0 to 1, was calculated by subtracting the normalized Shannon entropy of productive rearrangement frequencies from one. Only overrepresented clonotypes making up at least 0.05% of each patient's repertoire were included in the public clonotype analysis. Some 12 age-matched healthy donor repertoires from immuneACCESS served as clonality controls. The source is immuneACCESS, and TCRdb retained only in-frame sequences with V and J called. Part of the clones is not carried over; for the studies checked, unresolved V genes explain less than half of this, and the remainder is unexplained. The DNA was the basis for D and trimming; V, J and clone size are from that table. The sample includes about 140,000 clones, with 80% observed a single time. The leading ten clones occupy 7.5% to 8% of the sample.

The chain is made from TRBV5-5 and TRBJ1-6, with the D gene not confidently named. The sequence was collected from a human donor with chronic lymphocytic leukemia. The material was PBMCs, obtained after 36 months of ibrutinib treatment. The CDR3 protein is CASSLVGGDNSPLHF. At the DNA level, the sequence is TGTGCCAGCAGCTTGGTGGGAGGAGATAATTCACCCCTCCACTTT.